A single sample is the source of the 30 T cell receptor beta chains below, sequenced in a study of shared clonotypes between healthy human individuals. Repertoires were generated with immunoSEQ multiplex PCR, while TCRdb's copy carries only in-frame clones and drops some. The sample comprises 2 million to 2.5 million clones, roughly 93% of which are singletons, and under 0.45% rests with the top ten. The sample consisted of naive CD4+ T cells from PBMCs. As for subset: CD45RA+ positively selected. The receptor set was obtained from a man aged 18 to 29 in good health. Some clones in this sample may be carry-over from other donors' samples.

The gene calls are TRBV19 and TRBJ2-3; 7 bases map to TRBD2. The J segment lost 4 bases and the V segment lost 3 bases, leaving 10 bases of the junction unmatched. CDR1 is LNHDA and CDR2 is SQIVND in the germline V gene (reference sequence). The CDR3 runs to 16 residues. CDR3 sequence reads: CASSMGLLGRPDTQYF. CDR3 bases: TGTGCCAGTAGTATGGGACTACTGGGGAGGCCAGATACGCAGTATTTT.

The V gene is TRBV6-4, the J gene TRBJ2-2; 7 bases fit TRBD1. The trim removed 6 bases at V and 6 bases at J, leaving 7 bases unmatched. The CDR3 spans 14 residues. In germline, CDR1 is MRHNA, CDR2 SNTAGT. The CDR3 region is CASRYDRVAGELFF. CDR3 sequence (DNA): TGTGCCAGCAGATACGACAGGGTCGCCGGGGAGCTGTTTTTT.

This chain links TRBV28 with TRBJ1-2; 12 bases fit TRBD1. This CDR3 spans 16 amino acids. Unmatched junction bases numbered 11, after V lost 5 bases and J lost 7 bases. Germline assignment: CDR1 MDHEN and CDR2 SYDVKM. The CDR3 nucleotides are TGTGCCAGCAGTCCCGGGACAGGGGGCTTCGTCGTTGGCTACACCTTC. It encodes CASSPGTGGFVVGYTF.

In nucleotides, the CDR3 is TGTGCCTGGAGCTGGGCGTTCAATGAAAAACTGTTTTTT. Encoded protein: CAWSWAFNEKLFF. V gene TRBV30 combines with J gene TRBJ1-4; D is undetermined. The CDR3 has 13 amino acids. Germline CDR1 and CDR2: GTSNPN and SVGIG (reference sequence). Trimming shortened V by 3 bases and J by 5 bases, and 10 bases separated the two germline ends.

The chain employs TRBV4-2 and TRBJ2-1; D gene ambiguous. V gave up 4 bases and J gave up 1 base, with 11 bases separating them. This CDR3 has 15 amino acids. From germline, CDR1 is LGHNA and CDR2 YNFKEQ. The CDR3 bases are TGTGCCAGCAGCCCCAGCGCGCGGTCCTACAATGAGCAGTTCTTC. Residues: CASSPSARSYNEQFF.

Notes on this clone: This same CDR3 is encoded by further DNA sequences in the sample. CDR3 in amino acids: CASRLGTGNQPQHF. Written as DNA, the CDR3 is TGTGCCAGCAGATTAGGGACAGGCAATCAGCCCCAGCATTTT. The chain uses TRBV5-5 and TRBJ1-5; 7 bases align to TRBD1. CDR1 is SGHKS, CDR2 YYEKEE, per germline (reference sequence). The CDR3 consists of 14 residues. Trimming took 5 bases from V and 2 from J; bases not matched to a gene: 4. Filled out from reference TRBV5-5 and TRBJ1-5, the complete variable domain reads DAGVTQSPTHLIKTRGQQVTLRCSPISGHKSVSWYQQVLGQGPQFIFQYYEKEERGRGNFPDRFSARQFPNYSSELNVNALLLGDSALYLCASRLGTGNQPQHFGDGTRLSIL.

The sample holds a few counts of this clone. At the DNA level, this CDR3 is encoded by other sequences in the same sample as well. V gene TRBV30 combines with J gene TRBJ1-5; the D is unclear. The CDR3 covers 13 residues. V lost 2 bases to trimming and J lost 0 bases, with 5 bases between them. Germline assignment: CDR1 GTSNPN and CDR2 SVGIG (reference sequence). As DNA, the CDR3 is TGTGCCTGGAGTAAAGATAGCAATCAGCCCCAGCATTTT. Its translation is CAWSKDSNQPQHF.

The chain joins TRBV5-8 to TRBJ2-2; 9 nucleotides agree with TRBD1. V lost 3 bases to trimming and J lost 10 bases; unmatched junction nucleotides: 7. CDR3 length: 14 residues. Germline V gene lookup returns CDR1 SGHTS and CDR2 YDEGEE. Here the CDR3 reads CASSWDRVPMELFF. The CDR3 DNA follows: TGTGCCAGCAGCTGGGACAGGGTCCCGATGGAGCTGTTTTTT.

V usage is TRBV27 and J usage is TRBJ2-7; D remains unclear. The CDR3 runs 11 residues. Germline CDR1 and CDR2: MNHEY and SMNVEV (reference sequence). Between the trimmed V and J ends, which lost 6 bases and 11 bases, there was a span of 14 bases. The CDR3 here is CASRTLRQEYF. CDR3 DNA sequence: TGTGCCAGCAGGACACTCCGACAAGAGTACTTC.

The gene calls are TRBV5-1 and TRBJ2-1, with D perhaps matching TRBD2 (6 bases). The CDR3 consists of 15 residues. V lost 4 bases and J lost 3, with 14 bases in between. The germline V gene has CDR1 SGHRS and CDR2 YFSETQ. In nucleotides, the CDR3 is TGCGCCAGCAGCGTGACGGGAGTTGACTACAATGAGCAGTTCTTC. It encodes CASSVTGVDYNEQFF.

Note on this clone: The sample contains more than one DNA sequence encoding this CDR3. This chain uses TRBV6-5 with TRBJ1-5; 7 bases line up with TRBD1. The CDR3 extends over 15 amino acids. V was pared by 3 bases and J by 2 bases, with 4 bases of the junction left unmatched. Looked up from germline, CDR1 is MNHEY and CDR2 is SVGAGI. The CDR3 bases are TGTGCCAGCAGTTATTCAACAGGGGGCAATCAGCCCCAGCATTTT. This gives the protein CASSYSTGGNQPQHF.

The J gene is TRBJ1-1, the V gene TRBV7-8, with TRBD1 matching over 8 bases. Trimming at V came to 1 base and at J to 3 bases, leaving 4 bases not matched to a gene. The CDR3 sequence is 15 residues long. The germline V gene has CDR1 SGHVS and CDR2 FQNEAQ. CDR3: CASSLERTGYTEAFF. For the CDR3, the DNA is TGTGCCAGCAGCTTAGAAAGGACAGGGTACACTGAAGCTTTCTTT.

The chain has TRBV7-2 and TRBJ2-2; 8 bases are a match to TRBD2. Germline V gene lookup returns CDR1 SGHTA and CDR2 FQGNSA. With V trimmed by 6 bases and J by 0 bases, 9 bases remained unmatched. CDR3 length equals 17 residues. DNA for the CDR3: TGTGCCAGCAGAAAAGGGTTACTAGCGGCGAACACCGGGGAGCTGTTTTTT. Its protein is CASRKGLLAANTGELFF. Combining the CDR3 with reference TRBV7-2 and TRBJ2-2 gives the whole variable domain GAGVSQSPSNKVTEKGKDVELRCDPISGHTALYWYRQSLGQGLEFLIYFQGNSAPDKSGLPSDRFSAERTGGSVSTLTIQRTQQEDSAVYLCASRKGLLAANTGELFFGEGSRLTVL.

V usage is TRBV5-8 and J usage is TRBJ1-2; D is uncertain. CDR1 SGHTS and CDR2 YDEGEE come from the germline V gene. This CDR3 contains 12 residues. Trimming stripped 0 bases from V and 8 bases from J, with 8 bases between. The CDR3 loop reads CASSLALEGYTF. The CDR3 DNA reads TGTGCCAGCAGCTTGGCCCTGGAAGGCTACACCTTC.

This clone was seen only a few times. The chain carries TRBV5-1 and TRBJ1-1; D unclear. V lost 0 bases and J lost 8, with 11 bases in between. The CDR3 is 13 residues long. Germline assignment: CDR1 SGHRS and CDR2 YFSETQ. CDR3 residues: CASSLAGFGEAFF. The CDR3, as DNA: TGCGCCAGCAGCTTGGCTGGGTTCGGAGAAGCTTTCTTT.

The genes are TRBV30 and TRBJ2-7; D unclear. The CDR3 extends over 13 amino acids. Trimming pared 6 bases from V and 3 bases from J, leaving 15 bases between. Germline loops: CDR1 GTSNPN, CDR2 SVGIG (reference sequence). Written as DNA, the CDR3 is TGTGCCTGTTCAGACGGTTTCGGCTACGAGCAGTACTTC. Amino acid sequence: CACSDGFGYEQYF. The full variable domain, its missing parts supplied by reference TRBV30 and TRBJ2-7, is SQTIHQWPATLVQPVGSPLSLECTVEGTSNPNLYWYRQAAGRGLQLLFYSVGIGQISSEVPQNLSASRPQDRQFILSSKKLLLSDSGFYLCACSDGFGYEQYFGPGTRLTVT.

The gene calls are TRBV25-1 and TRBJ2-3, with 9 bases lining up with TRBD2. Germline-derived CDR1 and CDR2 are MGHDK and SYGVNS. The CDR3 runs to 16 residues. The J segment lost 2 bases and the V segment lost 5 bases, leaving 8 bases of the junction unmatched. Here the CDR3 reads CASSRLAGSNTDTQYF. DNA of the CDR3: TGTGCCAGCAGTCGTCTAGCGGGAAGCAACACAGATACGCAGTATTTT.

This chain uses TRBV5-1 with TRBJ2-5; 7 positions agree with TRBD1. The germline V gene has CDR1 SGHRS and CDR2 YFSETQ. V was clipped by 0 bases and J by 3 bases; unmatched bases: 5. The CDR3 covers 15 residues. The CDR3 is CASSLAYGTEETQYF. CDR3 coding DNA: TGCGCCAGCAGCTTGGCCTATGGGACAGAAGAGACCCAGTACTTC.

This chain joins TRBV28 and TRBJ2-7, with 9 bases lining up with TRBD1. CDR3 length equals 16 residues. V was pared by 6 bases and J by 2 bases, with 11 bases of the junction left unmatched. Germline V lookup: CDR1 MDHEN, CDR2 SYDVKM. The CDR3 loop reads CASSRIIQGAPYEQYF. In DNA, the CDR3 is TGTGCCAGCAGCCGCATTATACAGGGGGCGCCCTACGAGCAGTACTTC.

This clone has only one observation. The chain joins TRBV4-1 to TRBJ1-3; TRBD1 might be the D (6 bases). The CDR3 is 18 residues long. CDR1 is MGHRA, CDR2 YSYEKL, per germline. Trimming removed 0 bases from V and 0 bases from J, with 15 bases in between. The CDR3 is CASSQDGAGVSSGNTIYF. In DNA form, the CDR3 reads TGCGCCAGCAGCCAAGATGGGGCAGGGGTGAGCTCTGGAAACACCATATATTTT.

The chain carries TRBV4-3 and TRBJ2-3; D tentatively reads TRBD1 or TRBD2 (5 bases each). Germline assignment: CDR1 LGHNA and CDR2 YSLEER. The ends were cut back, 4 bases at V and 0 bases at J, with 8 bases in the middle. There are 14 residues in the CDR3. DNA of the CDR3: TGCGCCAGCAGCCGGGGGAGCAGCACAGATACGCAGTATTTT. It translates to CASSRGSSTDTQYF.

The gene calls are TRBV25-1 and TRBJ2-5; D perhaps matches TRBD2 (5 bases). Germline loops: CDR1 MGHDK, CDR2 SYGVNS. V lost 2 bases, J lost 4 bases, and 14 bases lay in between. This CDR3 has 15 residues. The CDR3 loop reads CASSEQRGVGETQYF. The CDR3 DNA is TGTGCCAGCAGTGAACAACGGGGAGTGGGAGAGACCCAGTACTTC. Full variable domain (rest looked up from reference TRBV25-1 and TRBJ2-5): EADIYQTPRYLVIGTGKKITLECSQTMGHDKMYWYQQDPGMELHLIHYSYGVNSTEKGDLSSESTVSRIRTEHFPLTLESARPSHTSQYLCASSEQRGVGETQYFGPGTRLLVL.

This clone was seen just once. The J gene is TRBJ2-2, the V gene TRBV7-6; 8 bases fit TRBD1. This CDR3 spans 15 amino acids. V trimming: 8 bases; J trimming: 1 base; junction bases outside the gene matches: 6. Germline CDR1 reads SGHVS; CDR2 reads FNYEAQ. In nucleotides, the CDR3 is TGTGCCAGCGGAACAGGGGGTGGGAACACCGGGGAGCTGTTTTTT. It specifies CASGTGGGNTGELFF.

This chain links TRBV5-1 with TRBJ2-5; unclear D gene. The J call may be mistaken, given a closer DNA end match to TRBJ2-7. This CDR3 contains 11 residues. Per germline, CDR1 SGHRS and CDR2 YFSETQ. The CDR3 coding sequence is TGCGCCAGCAGCTTGGGCTACGAGCAGTACTTC. The encoded protein is CASSLGYEQYF.

This chain joins TRBV5-1 and TRBJ1-3; 10 positions match TRBD1. CDR3 length: 17 amino acids. Germline V lookup: CDR1 SGHRS, CDR2 YFSETQ. The V gene end was trimmed by 4 bases and the J gene end by 2 bases; junction bases not matched to a gene: 9. The CDR3 region has the DNA TGCGCCAGCAGCCCATTACCCGGGACAGGGGCTGGAAACACCATATATTTT. Its protein is CASSPLPGTGAGNTIYF.

V usage is TRBV2 and J usage is TRBJ2-2, with 11 bases aligning to TRBD2. This CDR3 is 16 amino acids long. Trimming at V came to 7 bases and at J to 0 bases, leaving 4 bases not matched to a gene. Germline assignment: CDR1 SNHLY and CDR2 FYNNEI. In DNA, the CDR3 is TGTGCCAGCACTCGGACTAGCGGGCCGAACACCGGGGAGCTGTTTTTT. It yields the protein CASTRTSGPNTGELFF.

The chain has TRBV19 and TRBJ2-5; TRBD1 is a possible D gene (6 bases). V lost 7 bases, J lost 5 bases, and 14 bases lay in between. CDR1 and CDR2 (germline): LNHDA, SQIVND (reference sequence). The CDR3 totals 13 residues. The CDR3 DNA reads TGTGCCAGTAAATCAGGGGCGGGTGAGACCCAGTACTTC. Its translation: CASKSGAGETQYF.

J is TRBJ2-1 and V is TRBV28; 9 positions match TRBD1. V was clipped by 3 bases and J by 10 bases; unmatched bases: 22. This CDR3 has 19 amino acids. The germline V gene has CDR1 MDHEN and CDR2 SYDVKM. This CDR3 is CASSFSGKFRDRAAREQFF. The CDR3 region has the DNA TGTGCCAGCAGTTTTAGTGGAAAATTTAGGGACAGGGCGGCGAGGGAGCAGTTCTTC.

This chain uses TRBV7-2 with TRBJ1-5, with no clear D. Germline-derived CDR1 and CDR2 are SGHTA and FQGNSA. The CDR3 covers 15 residues. Trimming pared 4 bases from V and 2 bases from J, leaving 12 bases between. CDR3 protein: CASSWMESGNQPQHF. The CDR3 region has the DNA TGTGCCAGCAGCTGGATGGAGTCTGGCAATCAGCCCCAGCATTTT.

The J gene is TRBJ2-7, the V gene TRBV30, with no clear D. The CDR3 runs to 11 residues. Per the germline V gene, CDR1 is GTSNPN and CDR2 is SVGIG (reference sequence). The V end lost 3 bases, the J end lost 6 bases, and 9 bases lay between the germline ends. This CDR3 reads CAWRGEFEQYF. The DNA for the CDR3 is TGTGCCTGGAGAGGAGAATTCGAGCAGTACTTC.